The rows below give T cell receptor beta chains drawn from one sample of a study of control samples from healthy donors and cancer patients. Sequencing was performed with immunoSEQ multiplex PCR; in TCRdb, only in-frame clones are kept and a portion is missing. The data hold under 150,000 clones, with around nine tenths observed a single time. Sequenced: blood. The receptor source for this set is a young man in good health. The conserved cysteine and the conserved F or W are not part of the CDR3 here.

cdr3_aa v_call
ASSPNSPAYEQY TRBV14
ASSPATGKEKLF TRBV3-1/TRBV3-2
ASSKPTGGWSPLH TRBV28
SGGQKNIQY TRBV29-1
ASSGGQGAGQPQH TRBV4-2
ASSLVGHRTNYGYT TRBV5-6
ASSETGPHRGYT TRBV6-1
ASSSVGEGTDTQY TRBV28
ASSLGFVGATQY TRBV27
ASSSGTGFNYGYT TRBV6-5
ASSEPEAF TRBV25-1
ASSPRDRKASPLH TRBV7-6
ASSTGTKGYEQY TRBV6-5
ATGRFSSGRTVEQF TRBV28
ASSYGMGQGRTPLH TRBV5-6
ASSEWTGSDEQY TRBV25-1
ASIMDVMGYT TRBV6-5
ASSQESLGSYEQY TRBV4-1
ASSFPLSGGGQPQH TRBV28
ASSQDKSSEQY TRBV4-3
ASSTQGNQPQH TRBV19
ASRDDRGRWYEQF TRBV28
ASSSGTHGGNEKLF TRBV5-4
ASSRMVGGSNYGYT TRBV28
ASSLTGGVFGANVLT TRBV7-9
ASSTSGQDGYT TRBV5-1
ASSGAGLGNEQF TRBV5-6
ASTRQRPNEKLF TRBV6-5
ASSPIGQSSYEQY TRBV27